This is a list of T cell receptor beta chains from one sample in a study of shared clonotypes between healthy human individuals. TCRdb keeps only in-frame clones here, not all; method: immunoSEQ multiplex PCR. The sample includes 2 million to 3 million clones, over 85% of them seen just once. Material: naive CD4+ T cells from PBMCs. The source of these receptors is a man aged 18 to 35 in good health. Some clones in this sample may be carry-over from other donors' samples. Each CDR3 is given with its conserved first and last residue. The D gene is left open where the match is weak. Size is stated for part of the rows, as once, few or many counts, or as a class when the clone is expanded.

CDR3: CSASGGNEQFF
DNA: TGCAGTGCTAGCGGGGGAAATGAGCAGTTCTTC
D: .
V: TRBV20-1
size: .
J: TRBJ2-1

CDR3: CASSSRVGSGELFF
DNA: TGTGCCAGCAGCTCCAGGGTGGGGTCCGGGGAGCTGTTTTTT
D: .
V: TRBV6-6
size: once
J: TRBJ2-2

CDR3: CATSGGANYGYTF
DNA: TGTGCCACTTCGGGAGGGGCGAACTATGGCTACACCTTC
D: .
V: TRBV28
size: .
J: TRBJ1-2

CDR3: CASSYSGRGNTEAFF
DNA: TGTGCCAGCAGTTATTCGGGCAGGGGGAACACTGAAGCTTTCTTT
D: .
V: TRBV7-3
size: .
J: TRBJ1-1

CDR3: CASRRDSLYTIYF
DNA: TGTGCCAGCAGGAGGGACAGTCTATACACCATATATTTT
D: TRBD1
V: TRBV6-6
size: .
J: TRBJ1-3

CDR3: CASSQTDSSGNTIYF
DNA: TGTGCCAGCTCACAAACGGACAGCTCTGGAAACACCATATATTTT
D: .
V: TRBV18
size: .
J: TRBJ1-3

CDR3: CASSSPPLSTIHYEQYF
DNA: TGTGCCAGCAGTTCGCCCCCCCTTAGTACGATACACTACGAGCAGTACTTC
D: .
V: TRBV28
size: .
J: TRBJ2-7

CDR3: CATSRNSGTEGTGELFF
DNA: TGTGCCACCAGCAGAAATAGCGGGACAGAAGGCACCGGGGAGCTGTTTTTT
D: .
V: TRBV15
size: .
J: TRBJ2-2

CDR3: CASSEPGNKVTQYF
DNA: TGTGCCAGCAGTGAACCCGGAAATAAGGTGACCCAGTACTTC
D: .
V: TRBV25-1
size: .
J: TRBJ2-5

CDR3: CASTRGSGSYEQYF
DNA: TGTGCCAGCACCAGGGGTAGCGGGAGTTACGAGCAGTACTTC
D: .
V: TRBV21-1
size: .
J: TRBJ2-7

CDR3: CSVDRDGVTGELFF
DNA: TGCAGCGTTGATCGGGACGGGGTCACCGGGGAGCTGTTTTTT
D: .
V: TRBV29-1
size: .
J: TRBJ2-2

CDR3: CASSLGQQETQYF
DNA: TGCGCCAGCAGCTTGGGGCAACAAGAGACCCAGTACTTC
D: .
V: TRBV5-1
size: .
J: TRBJ2-5

CDR3: CASSYPNGRTTDTQYF
DNA: TGTGCCAGCAGCTACCCCAACGGACGGACGACAGATACGCAGTATTTT
D: .
V: TRBV9
size: .
J: TRBJ2-3

CDR3: CASSLINTGELFF
DNA: TGTGCCAGCAGCCTCATCAACACCGGGGAGCTGTTTTTT
D: .
V: TRBV7-2
size: .
J: TRBJ2-2

CDR3: CASRRAGAGYEQYF
DNA: TGTGCCAGCAGGCGAGCGGGAGCCGGGTACGAGCAGTACTTC
D: TRBD2
V: TRBV2
size: .
J: TRBJ2-7

CDR3: CASSPPGGDTEAFF
DNA: TGTGCCAGCAGCCCCCCGGGAGGGGACACTGAAGCTTTCTTT
D: .
V: TRBV9
size: .
J: TRBJ1-1

CDR3: CASSLGSQLSSYEQYF
DNA: TGCGCCAGCAGCTTGGGATCTCAGCTAAGCTCCTACGAGCAGTACTTC
D: .
V: TRBV5-1
size: .
J: TRBJ2-7

CDR3: CASSPPGGVSSGNTIYF
DNA: TGTGCCAGCTCACCACCGGGGGGGGTGAGCTCTGGAAACACCATATATTTT
D: .
V: TRBV18
size: .
J: TRBJ1-3

CDR3: CASRSQSGGVEGYTF
DNA: TGTGCCAGCAGATCCCAATCCGGGGGGGTAGAAGGCTACACCTTC
D: .
V: TRBV7-2
size: .
J: TRBJ1-2

CDR3: CASSVGTGNTGELFF
DNA: TGTGCCAGCTCGGTCGGGACAGGGAACACCGGGGAGCTGTTTTTT
D: TRBD1
V: TRBV6-1
size: .
J: TRBJ2-2

CDR3: CASRDRADYGYTF
DNA: TGTGCCAGTAGGGACAGGGCCGACTATGGCTACACCTTC
D: TRBD1
V: TRBV19
size: .
J: TRBJ1-2

CDR3: CASSLGTSGSTQYF
DNA: TGTGCCAGCAGCTTGGGGACTAGCGGAAGTACGCAGTATTTT
D: TRBD2
V: TRBV7-2
size: .
J: TRBJ2-3

CDR3: CASSDRDRGNEKLFF
DNA: TGTGCCAGCAGCGACCGGGACAGGGGAAATGAAAAACTGTTTTTT
D: TRBD1
V: TRBV11-2
size: once
J: TRBJ1-4

CDR3: CASSYEKTQYF
DNA: TGTGCCAGCAGTTACGAGAAGACCCAGTACTTC
D: .
V: TRBV6-5
size: .
J: TRBJ2-5

CDR3: CASRDPWSIQYF
DNA: TGTGCCAGCCGGGACCCCTGGAGCATTCAGTACTTC
D: .
V: TRBV6-5
size: few
J: TRBJ2-4

CDR3: CASSGSGVSYNEQFF
DNA: TGTGCCAGCAGTGGGTCTGGGGTGTCCTACAATGAGCAGTTCTTC
D: .
V: TRBV6-1
size: .
J: TRBJ2-1

CDR3: CASTGNGPNQPQHF
DNA: TGTGCCTCCACAGGCAACGGCCCCAATCAGCCCCAGCATTTT
D: .
V: TRBV7-9
size: .
J: TRBJ1-5

CDR3: CASSLAAGTDYEQYF
DNA: TGTGCCAGCAGCTTGGCGGCCGGGACCGACTACGAGCAGTACTTC
D: .
V: TRBV5-4
size: .
J: TRBJ2-7

CDR3: CASSFAGANEQFF
DNA: TGTGCCAGCAGTTTCGCCGGGGCTAATGAGCAGTTCTTC
D: .
V: TRBV28
size: once
J: TRBJ2-1

CDR3: CASRGPPDLHEQFF
DNA: TGTGCCAGCAGGGGACCACCGGACTTGCATGAGCAGTTCTTC
D: .
V: TRBV28
size: once
J: TRBJ2-1

CDR3: CASSEQGWGDGYTF
DNA: TGTGCCAGCAGTGAGCAGGGTTGGGGCGATGGCTACACCTTC
D: .
V: TRBV2
size: .
J: TRBJ1-2

CDR3: CASSWPGQHSTPYEQYF
DNA: TGTGCCAGCAGCTGGCCTGGACAGCATTCTACCCCCTACGAGCAGTACTTC
D: .
V: TRBV7-2
size: .
J: TRBJ2-7

CDR3: CASSPLFGGEQFF
DNA: TGTGCCAGCAGCCCCCTCTTCGGGGGTGAGCAGTTCTTC
D: .
V: TRBV7-8
size: .
J: TRBJ2-1

CDR3: CASTGENRSGANVLTF
DNA: TGCGCCAGCACGGGGGAGAACCGCTCTGGGGCCAACGTCCTGACTTTC
D: .
V: TRBV5-1
size: .
J: TRBJ2-6

CDR3: CASSPQEYLSGPQHF
DNA: TGCGCCAGCAGCCCCCAGGAGTATTTGTCTGGGCCCCAGCATTTT
D: .
V: TRBV4-1
size: .
J: TRBJ1-5

CDR3: CASSLAASGKNIQYF
DNA: TGTGCCAGCAGCTTAGCGGCTAGCGGCAAAAACATTCAGTACTTC
D: TRBD2
V: TRBV7-2
size: .
J: TRBJ2-4

CDR3: CASSFGGALKTYEQYF
DNA: TGTGCCAGCAGTTTTGGGGGGGCCCTTAAGACCTACGAGCAGTACTTC
D: .
V: TRBV28
size: .
J: TRBJ2-7

CDR3: CASSRQAYEQYF
DNA: TGTGCCAGCAGTAGACAGGCCTACGAGCAGTACTTC
D: .
V: TRBV2
size: .
J: TRBJ2-7

CDR3: CAIKRQGTYEQYF
DNA: TGTGCCATCAAGCGTCAGGGTACCTACGAGCAGTACTTC
D: .
V: TRBV10-3
size: once
J: TRBJ2-7

CDR3: CASSYTGTAVGETQYF
DNA: TGTGCCAGCAGCTACACCGGGACAGCGGTCGGGGAGACCCAGTACTTC
D: TRBD1
V: TRBV7-3
size: .
J: TRBJ2-5

CDR3: CASSKRRGAYNSPLHF
DNA: TGTGCCAGCAGCAAGCGTAGGGGAGCCTATAATTCACCCCTCCACTTT
D: .
V: TRBV5-8
size: .
J: TRBJ1-6

CDR3: CASSSGTDIAYGYTF
DNA: TGTGCCAGCAGCTCGGGGACAGACATCGCCTATGGCTACACCTTC
D: TRBD1
V: TRBV5-6
size: .
J: TRBJ1-2

CDR3: CASAYPPGHANTGELFF
DNA: TGTGCCAGCGCCTACCCCCCCGGACACGCGAACACCGGGGAGCTGTTTTTT
D: .
V: TRBV28
size: .
J: TRBJ2-2

CDR3: CASSWENRQETQYF
DNA: TGTGCCAGCAGCTGGGAAAACAGACAAGAGACCCAGTACTTC
D: .
V: TRBV5-4
size: once
J: TRBJ2-5

CDR3: CASSWAGNSYEQYF
DNA: TGCGCCAGCAGCTGGGCAGGGAACTCCTACGAGCAGTACTTC
D: .
V: TRBV5-1
size: .
J: TRBJ2-7

CDR3: CASSSVGETASGEQYF
DNA: TGTGCCAGCAGTTCCGTTGGGGAAACTGCCTCGGGAGAGCAGTACTTC
D: .
V: TRBV28
size: .
J: TRBJ2-7